This T cell receptor beta chain was retrieved from a study of T-cell memory formation after mild COVID-19 (dated by TCRdb to the early 2020s). About the investigation overall: Most TCR sequence clusters were specific to one of the two donors. Longitudinal TCRalpha and TCRbeta repertoire sequencing tracked T-cell clones expanding and contracting after mild COVID-19 in a couple of donors. Two young, previously healthy adult volunteers made up the cohort, one male and one female. Points the paper makes about the study in general: Some responding clones were found in pre-infection memory, which suggests that pre-existing cross-reactive memory T cells took part in the SARS-CoV-2 response. Clones contracting from day 15 to 85 had balanced CD4/CD8 phenotypes, while a second wave expanding from day 15 to 37 was biased towards CD4+. The second-wave clones that peaked on day 37 were not confirmed to be SARS-CoV-2 specific. The study included only a couple of mild cases, and larger cohorts that include severe cases with pre-infection samples were judged to be necessary. Contracting CD4+ clones appeared mostly in the CM and EM memory subsets, whereas CD8+ clones were enriched in EMRA.

The data were produced on an Illumina NovaSeq 6000. Using 5'RACE with constant-segment primers, TCRalpha and TCRbeta cDNA libraries were constructed, with sample barcodes and unique molecular identifiers added in the process. Trizol reagent was used to extract RNA from every sample. Amplification of the libraries took two PCR steps, and the second step added a second sample barcode plus Illumina TruSeq adapters. The libraries were sequenced on an Illumina NovaSeq using 2 x 150 bp paired-end reads. The source study handled its data this way. Reads were demultiplexed and collapsed into UMI-guided consensus sequences with migec v1.2.7. Using mixcr v2.1.11, UMI consensuses were aligned to TRA and TRB V and J templates and then assembled into clonotypes. A clonotype was counted as expanded or contracted only when both edgeR and NoisET called the clonotype significant, with the noise models trained on biological replicates. For edgeR calls, a false discovery rate-adjusted p below 0.01 and a log2 fold-change threshold of 1 were applied. As an exploratory analysis of dynamics, max-normalized trajectories of the 1000 most abundant clonotypes were examined by PCA with hierarchical clustering. Each responding clone was given a CD4 or CD8 phenotype based on the CD4+ and CD8+ repertoires, which had been sequenced separately. TCRdb reran the public reads through fastp at Q25 and MiXCR, keeping productive beta chains. Every CDR3 protein is listed once, alongside the most common genes and DNA of its rows. TCRdb's processing, not the authors' own work, is the source of the V and J calls. The sample data list about 270,000 distinct CDR3 sequences, and 16% of these were observed just once. Together, the top ten hold roughly 24% of the sample.

PBMCs were isolated by Ficoll-Paque density gradient centrifugation. The table lists this clonotype with a few counts. It lacks a known antigen. One base away there is no much larger clone; base qualities are not given. The sample was PBMCs or a T cell subset sorted from them (not recorded which). The clonotype comes from a man younger than 35 who had mild COVID-19 (a few samples of this study predate the infection). The sample titles of this study are shuffled in the database, so cell type and time point are left out; the donor was told from shared clones.

The DNA reads as follows: TGTGCCATCAGTGAGTCGCTAGCGGGGGACCACTCCTACGAGCAGTACTTC. The encoded protein is CAISESLAGDHSYEQYF. This chain is built from TRBV10-3 and TRBJ2-7, with 10 bases aligning to TRBD2. V and J are trimmed by 0 bases and 0 bases, and the gene matches miss 5 bases of the junction. The CDR3, cysteine through phenylalanine, is 17 amino acids long. Only the CDR3 portion is preserved as DNA: 51 bases, with reading frame beginning at the first base. Based on the germline V gene, the CDR1 and CDR2 sequences are ENHRY and SYGVKD.